The T cell receptor (beta chain) under discussion was sequenced for a study of human T cells and chemical hapten exposure. MiXCR, run by TCRdb on the RACE reads, gives a single entry per CDR3 protein. The table shows a few hundred thousand distinct CDR3 sequences, with 4.8% occurring only once. Germline V CDR1 and CDR2: SQVTM, ANQGSEA. The CDR3 spans 12 residues. Time point of the sample: patch test 1, 2 weeks after DPC sensitization. Treatment meaning: therapeutic diphenylcyclopropenone sensitization with weekly scalp DPC. The input for sequencing was whole blood, taken in connection with sensitization to the hapten diphenylcyclopropenone (DPC). The receptor's source is a woman aged 50 to 60 with alopecia areata. Some clones in this sample may be carry-over from other donors' samples. The chain has TRBV29-1 and TRBJ1-2; D perhaps matches TRBD1 (6 bases). This CDR3 reads CIVGQRNYGYTF. The DNA for the CDR3 is TGCATCGTCGGACAGCGTAACTATGGCTACACCTTC.